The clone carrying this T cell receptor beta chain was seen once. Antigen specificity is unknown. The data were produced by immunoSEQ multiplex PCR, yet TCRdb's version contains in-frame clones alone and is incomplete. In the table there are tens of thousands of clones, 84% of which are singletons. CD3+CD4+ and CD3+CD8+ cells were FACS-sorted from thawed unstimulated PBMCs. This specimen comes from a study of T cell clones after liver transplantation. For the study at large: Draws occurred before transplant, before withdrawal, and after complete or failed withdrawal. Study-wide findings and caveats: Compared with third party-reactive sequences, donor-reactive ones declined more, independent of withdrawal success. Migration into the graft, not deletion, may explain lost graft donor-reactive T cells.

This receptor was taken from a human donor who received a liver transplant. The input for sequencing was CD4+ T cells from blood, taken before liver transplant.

CDR3 sequence: CASSLSWENTEAFF. The DNA of the CDR3 is TGTGCCAGCAGTTTATCGTGGGAAAACACTGAAGCTTTCTTT. The V gene is TRBV27, the J gene TRBJ1-1, with D unresolved. The CDR3 runs 14 residues. V shed 0 bases and J shed 2 bases, with 7 bases lying between them. Germline V gene data show CDR1 as MNHEY and CDR2 as SMNVEV (reference sequence).